This is a list of T cell receptor beta chains from one sample in a study of neoadjuvant anti-PD-1 for oral cavity cancer. Sequencing used immunoSEQ multiplex PCR; TCRdb keeps in-frame clones, though not all of them. This sample yields over 6,500 clones, of which roughly three quarters are seen a single time; about 3.1% belongs to the top ten. The sequencing used PBMCs, collected before nivolumab (anti-PD-1) treatment. These receptors were collected from a person between 40 and 79 years old with oral cavity squamous cell carcinoma. Both conserved end residues are part of each CDR3. A D gene is named only where the DNA matches it firmly. Size is omitted from some rows. Given values are once, few, many or a class for expanded clones.

D gene	V gene	clone size	J gene	CDR3 DNA	CDR3 protein
TRBD1	TRBV10-3	.	TRBJ2-7	TGTGCCATCAGTTCCGGGACAGGCGCCCCAGGGAACTTC	CAISSGTGAPGNF
.	TRBV7-8	.	TRBJ1-1	TGTGCCAGCAGCTTGGACACTGAAGCTTTCTTT	CASSLDTEAFF
.	TRBV7-6	.	TRBJ1-1	TGTGCCAGCAGCCCCGGGGGGTCTGAAGCTTTCTTT	CASSPGGSEAFF
.	TRBV6-5	.	TRBJ2-4	TGTGCCAGCAACACGCCAGGGGTAAACATTCAGTACTTC	CASNTPGVNIQYF
.	TRBV13	.	TRBJ2-1	TGTGCCAGCAGCCAAGGGTCCTTGCCCCGGAATGAGCAGTTCTTC	CASSQGSLPRNEQFF
.	TRBV6-1	.	TRBJ1-1	TGTGCCAGCACCCAGGACGGCATGAACACTGAAGCTTTCTTT	CASTQDGMNTEAFF
TRBD1	TRBV6-5	.	TRBJ2-7	TGTGCCAGCAGTTTGGGACAGGGTTACGAGCAGTACTTC	CASSLGQGYEQYF
.	TRBV11-2	.	TRBJ1-3	TGTGCCAGCAGCCATCTCGTTACTGGAAACACCATATATTTT	CASSHLVTGNTIYF
TRBD1	TRBV7-2	.	TRBJ1-6	TGTGCCAGCAGCGTCGACAGGGTGGGTTCACCCCTCCACTTT	CASSVDRVGSPLHF
.	TRBV10-1	.	TRBJ2-1	TGCGCCAGCAGTGGATTTCCCGGAGATACCTACAATGAGCAGTTCTTC	CASSGFPGDTYNEQFF
.	TRBV2	.	TRBJ2-3	TGTGCCAGCAGTGAAAGGAATCAAGGTTTGGATACGCAGTATTTT	CASSERNQGLDTQYF
TRBD1	TRBV6-4	large	TRBJ2-3	TGTGCCAGCAGTGACGGACAGGGGGCGGATACGCAGTATTTT	CASSDGQGADTQYF
.	TRBV29-1	.	TRBJ1-4	TGCAGCGTTGAAGAGCGCCGGGGAGAGTTTGAAAAACTGTTTTTT	CSVEERRGEFEKLFF
.	TRBV29-1	.	TRBJ1-4	TGCAGCGTACGGTGGGCTAATGAAAAACTGTTTTTT	CSVRWANEKLFF
.	TRBV6-1	.	TRBJ2-7	TGTGCCAGCAGAGTAGCCTACGAGCAGTACTTC	CASRVAYEQYF
TRBD1	TRBV18	few	TRBJ1-1	TGTGCCAGCTCACCTGAAGGACAGGGGAGGGCTGAAGCTTTCTTT	CASSPEGQGRAEAFF
.	TRBV2	.	TRBJ1-5	TGTGCCAGCAGTGAAACTGGCCAGCCCCAGCATTTT	CASSETGQPQHF
.	TRBV9	.	TRBJ2-2	TGTGCCAGCAGCGTGTCGCAGGTGAACACCGGGGAGCTGTTTTTT	CASSVSQVNTGELFF
.	TRBV7-9	.	TRBJ2-7	TGTGCCAGCAGCCCCGAACGGGGGCCCTACGAGCAGTACTTC	CASSPERGPYEQYF
.	TRBV19	once	TRBJ2-3	TGTGCCAGTAGTATAGGGCGGAGCACAGATACGCAGTATTTT	CASSIGRSTDTQYF
.	TRBV7-2	.	TRBJ1-5	TGTGCCAGCAGCCTCAGGGTGGGGGTTGATCAGCCCCAGCATTTT	CASSLRVGVDQPQHF
.	TRBV5-8	once	TRBJ1-2	TGTGCCAGCAGCTGGGCAAATAGGGGCTACACCTTC	CASSWANRGYTF
.	TRBV2	few	TRBJ1-5	TGTGCCAGCAGCCCCCTAGGGGCCGATCAGCCCCAGCATTTT	CASSPLGADQPQHF
.	TRBV27	few	TRBJ1-1	TGTGCCAGCAGTTTTGACACCGCCTCAATGAACACTGAAGCTTTCTTT	CASSFDTASMNTEAFF